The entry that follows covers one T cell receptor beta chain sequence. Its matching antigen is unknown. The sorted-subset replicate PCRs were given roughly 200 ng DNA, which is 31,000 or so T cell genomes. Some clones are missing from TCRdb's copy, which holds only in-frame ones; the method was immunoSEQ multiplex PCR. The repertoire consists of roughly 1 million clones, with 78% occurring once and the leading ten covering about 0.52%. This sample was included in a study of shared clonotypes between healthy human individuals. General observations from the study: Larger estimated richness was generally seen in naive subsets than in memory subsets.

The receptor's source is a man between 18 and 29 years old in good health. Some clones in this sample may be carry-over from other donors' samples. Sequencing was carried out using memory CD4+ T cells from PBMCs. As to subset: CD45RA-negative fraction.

The CDR3 protein is CASNRATNEKLFF. The CDR3 nucleotides read TGTGCCAGTAACCGGGCCACAAATGAAAAACTGTTTTTT. J is TRBJ1-4 and V is TRBV28, with unresolved D. This CDR3 has 13 residues. Trimming stripped 9 bases from V and 5 bases from J, with 13 bases between. Germline loops: CDR1 MDHEN, CDR2 SYDVKM.